This entry lists 32 T cell receptor beta chains sequenced from one sample in a study of identifying expanded T cells in peripheral blood. Assay used: immunoSEQ multiplex PCR; TCRdb lists only in-frame clones, some missing. The repertoire consists of around 130,000 clones, with about 88% occurring once and the leading ten covering 8% to 9%. The sample taken for sequencing was blood. The receptors were gathered from a person aged 18 to 75 in good health.

This chain uses TRBV28 with TRBJ1-1; TRBD1 matches at 7 bases. The length of the CDR3 is 13 residues. The junction had 1 base not matched to a gene; V was cut back by 6 bases and J by 0 bases. Germline CDR1 is MDHEN and CDR2 is SYDVKM. The CDR3 is CASRDRMNTEAFF. In DNA form, the CDR3 reads TGTGCCAGCAGGGACAGGATGAACACTGAAGCTTTCTTT.

This clone was counted a single time. V is TRBV25-1 and J is TRBJ2-1; the D gene is possibly TRBD2 (6 bases). Germline CDR1 is MGHDK and CDR2 is SYGVNS. This CDR3 is built from 14 residues. The V gene lost 7 bases and the J gene lost 0 bases, with 10 bases spanning the gap. DNA for the CDR3: TGTGCCAGCAAGTCGCGGGGCTCCTACAATGAGCAGTTCTTC. Translation: CASKSRGSYNEQFF.

This chain uses TRBV19 with TRBJ2-5; 10 bases map to TRBD1. The V gene's germline CDR1 is LNHDA and CDR2 SQIVND (reference sequence). J gave up 3 bases and V 6 bases, and 13 bases lay outside the gene matches. CDR3 length: 17 residues. The CDR3 region is CASRGGRGQGHEETQYF. The CDR3 bases are TGTGCCAGTAGAGGGGGCCGGGGACAGGGGCATGAAGAGACCCAGTACTTC.

This sequence joins TRBV6-1 and TRBJ1-1; no firm D call. V was cut by 1 base and J by 1 base, with 4 bases left in between. Germline loops: CDR1 MNHNS, CDR2 SASEGT. This CDR3 contains 13 residues. For the CDR3, the DNA is TGTGCCAGCAGTGAAGAAAGGAACACTGAAGCTTTCTTT. It translates to CASSEERNTEAFF.

This clone has just one count. The chain is built from TRBV6-5 and TRBJ2-3, with D maybe TRBD2 (6 bases). The V and J ends lost 10 bases and 3 bases respectively, with 17 bases between them. The germline V gene encodes CDR1 MNHEY and CDR2 SVGAGI. This CDR3 spans 14 amino acids. Here the CDR3 DNA reads TGTGCCACGAATAAGGGGAGGATGACAGATACGCAGTATTTT. Protein product: CATNKGRMTDTQYF.

The genes are TRBV7-9 and TRBJ2-3, with a possible D match to TRBD2 (6 bases). This CDR3 contains 15 residues. Trimming cost V 4 bases and J 6 bases, with 17 bases left between them. From germline, CDR1 is SEHNR and CDR2 FQNEAQ (reference sequence). CDR3 sequence: CASSSRGGAVDTQYF. The CDR3, as DNA: TGTGCCAGCAGCTCAAGAGGCGGGGCGGTGGATACGCAGTATTTT.

CDR3 residues: CSATAGARTDTQYF. The CDR3 nucleotides read TGCAGCGCCACAGCGGGAGCTAGAACAGATACGCAGTATTTT. V usage is TRBV29-1 and J usage is TRBJ2-3; 8 positions match TRBD2. Germline loops: CDR1 SQVTM, CDR2 ANQGSEA. The CDR3 runs to 14 residues. Unmatched junction bases numbered 9, after V lost 7 bases and J lost 3 bases.

The genes are TRBV7-2 and TRBJ2-5; 8 positions agree with TRBD1. CDR1 SGHTA and CDR2 FQGNSA come from the germline V gene. The V gene end was trimmed by 1 base and the J gene end by 5 bases; junction bases not matched to a gene: 0. The CDR3 is 13 residues long. CDR3 nucleotides: TGTGCCAGCAGCTTAGGACAGGGGGAGACCCAGTACTTC. Amino acids: CASSLGQGETQYF. The complete variable domain, with remaining parts taken from reference TRBV7-2 and TRBJ2-5, reads GAGVSQSPSNKVTEKGKDVELRCDPISGHTALYWYRQSLGQGLEFLIYFQGNSAPDKSGLPSDRFSAERTGGSVSTLTIQRTQQEDSAVYLCASSLGQGETQYFGPGTRLLVL.

This sequence joins TRBV5-6 and TRBJ1-2; the D is unclear. Germline V gene lookup returns CDR1 SGHDT and CDR2 YYEEEE. The V gene lost 3 bases and the J gene lost 6 bases, with 9 bases spanning the gap. CDR3 size: 12 residues. The CDR3 coding sequence is TGTGCCAGCAGCTCTAGGACTCATGGCTACACCTTC. It translates to CASSSRTHGYTF.

This sequence joins TRBV4-2 and TRBJ2-1; tentatively, D is TRBD1 or TRBD2 (5 bases each). The CDR3 contains 16 residues. Germline V lookup: CDR1 LGHNA, CDR2 YNFKEQ. V was cut by 0 bases and J by 7 bases, with 16 bases left in between. The CDR3 nucleotides read TGTGCCAGCAGCCAAGATCGTCCTGGGGGTTCGAATGAGCAGTTCTTC. Residues: CASSQDRPGGSNEQFF.

The chain has TRBV19 and TRBJ2-6; D unresolved. This CDR3 is built from 16 residues. Germline loops: CDR1 LNHDA, CDR2 SQIVND (reference sequence). V was shortened by 7 bases and J by 0 bases, with 13 bases between the two germline ends. The CDR3 is CASIPDGSSGANVLTF. DNA for the CDR3: TGTGCCAGTATTCCTGATGGCAGCTCTGGGGCCAACGTCCTGACTTTC.

V gene TRBV7-6 combines with J gene TRBJ2-7; the D is unclear. The CDR3 has 15 amino acids. V was shortened by 1 base and J by 0 bases, with 10 bases between the two germline ends. Germline V gene data show CDR1 as SGHVS and CDR2 as FNYEAQ. CDR3 amino acids: CASSLVPGSSYEQYF. CDR3 bases: TGTGCCAGCAGCTTAGTACCCGGAAGCTCCTACGAGCAGTACTTC.

The rearrangement links TRBV29-1 to TRBJ1-2; D might be TRBD1 (5 bases). The CDR3 has 11 amino acids. V lost 7 bases to trimming and J lost 8 bases, with 14 bases between them. Per the germline V gene, CDR1 is SQVTM and CDR2 is ANQGSEA. The CDR3 DNA sequence: TGCAGCGACGTAGGCGAGGGGGGCTACACCTTC. Amino acids: CSDVGEGGYTF.

The V and J genes are TRBV7-2 and TRBJ2-1, with 10 bases matching TRBD1. CDR3 length: 16 amino acids. Germline CDR1 SGHTA, CDR2 FQGNSA. Trimming cost V 3 bases and J 8 bases; bases outside gene matches: 10. CDR3 protein: CASSLVWTGGGHEQFF. For the CDR3, the DNA is TGTGCCAGCAGCTTGGTATGGACAGGGGGTGGGCATGAGCAGTTCTTC.

The genes are TRBV27 and TRBJ2-3, with 9 bases identical to TRBD2. The germline CDR1 and CDR2 sequences are MNHEY and SMNVEV (reference sequence). J was trimmed by 9 bases and V by 5 bases; bases with no gene match: 9. CDR3 length: 14 amino acids. For the CDR3, the DNA is TGTGCCAGCAGTGCGATTAGCGGGAGTATAACGCAGTATTTT. As protein: CASSAISGSITQYF.

The chain uses TRBV7-3 and TRBJ1-2; D is uncertain. V was cut by 0 bases and J by 2 bases, with 13 bases left in between. The CDR3 is made up of 16 amino acids. The germline CDR1 and CDR2 sequences are SGHTA and FQGTGA. The CDR3: CASSLTGQHYNYGYTF. The CDR3 DNA is TGTGCCAGCAGCTTAACGGGCCAGCACTACAACTATGGCTACACCTTC.

The chain has TRBV7-3 and TRBJ2-7; maybe TRBD2 (5 bases). The CDR3 has 14 residues. Germline assignment: CDR1 SGHTA and CDR2 FQGTGA. V dropped 4 bases and J dropped 0 bases, with 10 bases sitting between them. The CDR3 sequence: CASSSSPTSYEQYF. The CDR3 coding sequence is TGTGCCAGCAGCTCTAGCCCTACCTCCTACGAGCAGTACTTC.

The chain combines TRBV18 with TRBJ1-2; perhaps TRBD1 as D (6 bases). The V end lost 3 bases, the J end lost 4 bases, and 12 bases lay between the germline ends. The CDR3 length is 14 residues. CDR1 and CDR2 from the germline V gene are KGHSH and LQKENI. The CDR3 nucleotides read TGTGCCAGCTCACCGGGGGCACTCACCTATGGCTACACCTTC. Translating it yields CASSPGALTYGYTF.

J is TRBJ2-7 and V is TRBV27, with a tentative D call TRBD2 (5 bases). CDR1 is MNHEY, CDR2 SMNVEV, per germline (reference sequence). V was pared by 3 bases and J by 2 bases, with 11 bases between. The CDR3 extends over 14 amino acids. CDR3 sequence: CASSLVSETYEQYF. The CDR3 DNA sequence: TGTGCCAGCAGTTTGGTTAGCGAAACCTACGAGCAGTACTTC.

This sequence joins TRBV5-1 and TRBJ2-1, with D perhaps matching TRBD2 (7 bases). Trimming removed 0 bases from V and 7 bases from J, with 14 bases in between. This CDR3 region has 15 residues. The germline gives CDR1 SGHRS, CDR2 YFSETQ. Written as DNA, the CDR3 is TGCGCCAGCAGCTTGGTGCTAGGGGGAGGGAATGAGCAGTTCTTC. Protein product: CASSLVLGGGNEQFF.

The chain is built from TRBV4-2 and TRBJ2-2, with D perhaps matching TRBD2 (5 bases). Germline V gene lookup returns CDR1 LGHNA and CDR2 YNFKEQ. The CDR3 contains 14 residues. V was clipped by 4 bases and J by 5 bases, with 11 bases between them. The DNA for the CDR3 is TGTGCCAGCAGCCGCGGACTTCAGACCGGGGAGCTGTTTTTT. This encodes CASSRGLQTGELFF.

The chain joins TRBV2 to TRBJ1-1, with D possibly matching TRBD1 (6 bases). The V and J ends lost 6 bases and 1 base respectively, with 12 bases between them. Per the germline V gene, CDR1 is SNHLY and CDR2 is FYNNEI. The CDR3 totals 14 residues. The CDR3 sequence is CASRYRAENTEAFF. The CDR3 DNA is TGTGCCAGCAGATACAGGGCTGAGAACACTGAAGCTTTCTTT.

There are a few counts of this clone. This sequence joins TRBV7-7 and TRBJ2-1, with a tentative D call TRBD1 (5 bases). V was clipped by 6 bases and J by 4 bases, with 10 bases between them. The CDR3 spans 13 residues. Germline V lookup: CDR1 SSHAT, CDR2 FNYEAQ (reference sequence). CDR3 coding DNA: TGTGCCAGCAGTACAGGACGATACAATGAGCAGTTCTTC. It yields the protein CASSTGRYNEQFF.

The rearrangement uses TRBV7-6 and TRBJ2-5; D is perhaps TRBD2 (6 bases). V was cut by 7 bases and J by 1 base, with 16 bases left in between. The length of the CDR3 is 15 residues. Germline assignment: CDR1 SGHVS and CDR2 FNYEAQ. CDR3 DNA sequence: TGTGCCAGCACCCTGATGGCGGAGGGCCAAGAGACCCAGTACTTC. Translating it yields CASTLMAEGQETQYF.

The gene calls are TRBV29-1 and TRBJ1-2, with 12 bases aligning to TRBD1. CDR3 length: 13 residues. Germline loops: CDR1 SQVTM, CDR2 ANQGSEA. V lost 7 bases to trimming and J lost 7 bases; unmatched junction nucleotides: 7. CDR3 DNA sequence: TGCAGCGGCAAGGGACAGGGGGCGGGTGGCTACACCTTC. This gives the protein CSGKGQGAGGYTF.

The chain joins TRBV7-2 to TRBJ1-1; tentatively, D is TRBD1 (6 bases). In germline, CDR1 is SGHTA, CDR2 FQGNSA. The CDR3 runs 14 residues. V lost 6 bases to trimming and J lost 4 bases, with 15 bases between them. The chain's CDR3 is CASRRGGGPTEAFF. The CDR3 region has the DNA TGTGCCAGCAGGCGAGGGGGGGGGCCCACTGAAGCTTTCTTT.

This clone was seen once. The V call is TRBV30, the J call TRBJ2-2; 8 nucleotides line up with TRBD2. J lost 7 bases, V lost 3 bases, and 7 bases had no gene match. Germline V gene lookup returns CDR1 GTSNPN and CDR2 SVGIG (reference sequence). The CDR3 is made up of 14 amino acids. The CDR3 nucleotides are TGTGCCTGGAGGGGTGGCGGGGGGAGCGGGGAGCTGTTTTTT. Protein sequence: CAWRGGGGSGELFF.

The chain joins TRBV7-2 to TRBJ2-7; D possibly corresponds to TRBD1 (6 bases). CDR1 and CDR2 from the germline V gene are SGHTA and FQGNSA. CDR3 length: 14 amino acids. The V end was cut by 1 base, the J end by 10 bases, with 17 bases between. DNA for the CDR3: TGTGCCAGCAGCTTAGGAACGGGGACACCAATCCAGTACTTC. As protein: CASSLGTGTPIQYF.

The rearrangement joins TRBV28 to TRBJ2-7; tentatively, D is TRBD1 or TRBD2 (5 bases each). The germline V gene encodes CDR1 MDHEN and CDR2 SYDVKM. Trimming removed 4 bases from V and 0 bases from J, with 13 bases in between. The CDR3 runs to 15 residues. CDR3 protein: CASSSGTESSYEQYF. In DNA, the CDR3 is TGTGCCAGCAGTTCCGGGACGGAGAGCTCCTACGAGCAGTACTTC. The complete variable domain, with remaining parts taken from reference TRBV28 and TRBJ2-7, reads DVKVTQSSRYLVKRTGEKVFLECVQDMDHENMFWYRQDPGLGLRLIYFSYDVKMKEKGDIPEGYSVSREKKERFSLILESASTNQTSMYLCASSSGTESSYEQYFGPGTRLTVT.

The chain is built from TRBV4-1 and TRBJ2-1; 12 positions match TRBD1. The CDR3 contains 16 residues. V shed 4 bases and J 9 bases; nucleotides not matched to a gene: 10. The V gene's germline CDR1 is MGHRA and CDR2 YSYEKL. The CDR3 sequence: CASSLYAGTGGPEQFF. The CDR3 DNA follows: TGCGCCAGCAGCCTATACGCCGGGACAGGGGGCCCTGAGCAGTTCTTC.

V is TRBV30 and J is TRBJ1-1; D not certain. This CDR3 has 11 amino acids. Trimming removed 2 bases from V and 10 bases from J, with 11 bases in between. CDR1 and CDR2 (germline): GTSNPN, SVGIG (reference sequence). CDR3 in amino acids: CAWSSGVRAFF. In DNA, the CDR3 is TGTGCCTGGAGTAGCGGGGTTCGAGCTTTCTTT.

The chain carries TRBV5-1 and TRBJ2-3; D unclear. Trimming stripped 4 bases from V and 6 bases from J, with 18 bases between. The CDR3 is 15 amino acids. Germline V CDR1 and CDR2: SGHRS, YFSETQ. The CDR3 bases are TGCGCCAGCAGCCCGAACCCCAAAAGTGGCGATACGCAGTATTTT. Translation gives CASSPNPKSGDTQYF.